This passage covers 14 T cell receptor beta chains from one sample sequenced in a study of naive and memory T cell subsets. Findings and caveats of the study: A few larger clonotypes appeared in naive repertoires, especially CD8, possibly memory cells re-expressing CD45RA.

These receptors have no known antigen. An equimolar mix of two oligonucleotides served as the beta constant-region primer for TRBC1 and TRBC2. The ligated cDNA underwent four PCR rounds using SP2 and nested alpha and beta constant-region primers. TCRdb re-analysed the UMI-ligation and nested PCR reads in MiXCR, keeping a single row per CDR3 protein. The data hold approximately 150,000 distinct CDR3 sequences, with more than 15% observed a single time. The specimen sequenced was naive CD8+ T cells from blood. The origin of the receptors is a human donor in good health.

V and J are TRBV2 and TRBJ2-1, with D possibly TRBD2 on 7 matching bases. Germline loops: CDR1 SNHLY, CDR2 FYNNEI. The CDR3 contains 14 residues. V lost 10 bases, J lost 4 bases, and 17 bases lay in between. The chain's CDR3 is CATGVGGPYNEQFF. In nucleotides, the CDR3 is TGTGCCACGGGAGTGGGGGGGCCATACAATGAGCAGTTCTTC.

This clonotype occurred a few times. The J gene is TRBJ2-7, the V gene TRBV7-6; D unresolved. The germline CDR1 and CDR2 sequences are SGHVS and FNYEAQ. The CDR3 sequence is 14 residues long. V was shortened by 0 bases and J by 4 bases, with 10 bases between the two germline ends. CDR3 nucleotides: TGTGCCAGCAGCTTAGCGGAGCTGGGGTACGAGCAGTACTTC. Translated, it gives CASSLAELGYEQYF.

This clonotype was observed a handful of times. J is TRBJ1-2 and V is TRBV7-9, with D perhaps TRBD1 (5 bases). V lost 5 bases and J lost 5, with 18 bases in between. CDR1 SEHNR and CDR2 FQNEAQ come from the germline V gene (reference sequence). There are 15 residues in the CDR3. As DNA, the CDR3 is TGTGCCAGCAGCCACCCCGACAGTATGTTGTATGGCTACACCTTC. Translation: CASSHPDSMLYGYTF.

The chain links TRBV5-4 to TRBJ2-5; unclear D gene. The V gene lost 1 base and the J gene lost 4 bases, with 8 bases spanning the gap. CDR3 length equals 13 residues. The germline V gene encodes CDR1 SGHNT and CDR2 YYREEE (reference sequence). The CDR3 here is CASSLIPGETQYF. CDR3 DNA sequence: TGTGCCAGCAGCTTGATCCCGGGAGAGACCCAGTACTTC.

This clonotype has just a few counts. V usage is TRBV30 and J usage is TRBJ1-1; 11 bases fit TRBD1. CDR1 and CDR2 from the germline V gene are GTSNPN and SVGIG (reference sequence). The CDR3 is 14 amino acids. V lost 5 bases, J lost 0 bases, and 2 bases stayed unmatched. CDR3 coding DNA: TGTGCCTGGGGGGGACAGGGGGTGAACACTGAAGCTTTCTTT. Its protein product is CAWGGQGVNTEAFF. Complete variable domain (other parts from reference TRBV30 and TRBJ1-1): SQTIHQWPATLVQPVGSPLSLECTVEGTSNPNLYWYRQAAGRGLQLLFYSVGIGQISSEVPQNLSASRPQDRQFILSSKKLLLSDSGFYLCAWGGQGVNTEAFFGQGTRLTVV.

V gene TRBV4-1 combines with J gene TRBJ2-3, with D hard to call. Germline V gives CDR1 MGHRA, CDR2 YSYEKL. The CDR3 covers 16 residues. Trimming took 0 bases from V and 2 from J, leaving 12 bases between them. The CDR3 loop is CASSQDPSLATDTQYF. The CDR3 coding sequence is TGCGCCAGCAGCCAAGATCCGTCCCTTGCCACAGATACGCAGTATTTT.

V is TRBV27 and J is TRBJ2-3, with 10 bases lining up with TRBD1. This CDR3 contains 14 residues. V lost 7 bases and J lost 4; bases outside the gene matches: 5. From germline, CDR1 is MNHEY and CDR2 SMNVEV (reference sequence). CDR3 sequence (DNA): TGTGCCAGCACTTATGGACAGGGGGCAGATACGCAGTATTTT. Amino acid sequence: CASTYGQGADTQYF.

The genes are TRBV13 and TRBJ2-1, with D hard to call. Germline CDR1 is PRHDT and CDR2 is FYEKMQ (reference sequence). The V gene lost 8 bases and the J gene lost 6 bases, with 17 bases spanning the gap. The CDR3 length is 14 residues. The CDR3 coding sequence is TGTGCCAGCTCAGAAAGAGAGTCCCGCAATGAGCAGTTCTTC. It encodes CASSERESRNEQFF.

V is TRBV11-2 and J is TRBJ2-3; no clear D. The CDR3 sequence is 16 residues long. CDR1 is SGHAT and CDR2 is FQNNGV in the germline V gene. With 0 bases removed from V and 2 bases from J, the gap between germline ends came to 12 bases. The CDR3 sequence is CASSLEYGEPTDTQYF. DNA for the CDR3: TGTGCCAGCAGCTTAGAATACGGAGAACCCACAGATACGCAGTATTTT.

This clonotype was seen only a few times. The chain employs TRBV28 and TRBJ1-5; D perhaps matches TRBD1 (6 bases). Trimming removed 11 bases from V and 7 bases from J, with 24 bases in between. The CDR3 covers 15 residues. In germline, CDR1 is MDHEN, CDR2 SYDVKM. CDR3 residues: CALSTLTGTWQPQHF. CDR3 bases: TGTGCCTTGTCGACCCTAACAGGGACTTGGCAGCCCCAGCATTTT.

This clonotype was seen a handful of times. The rearrangement joins TRBV14 to TRBJ2-1, with unresolved D. V lost 1 base to trimming and J lost 8 bases, with 15 bases between them. The CDR3 has 15 residues. Germline CDR1 reads SGHDN; CDR2 reads FVKESK. The CDR3 nucleotides are TGTGCCAGCAGCCAAGTTCGGTCGGAGAGTGATGAGCAGTTCTTC. Translation gives CASSQVRSESDEQFF.

The J gene is TRBJ2-1, the V gene TRBV29-1; 15 nucleotides align to TRBD2. J gave up 4 bases and V 3 bases, and 7 bases lay outside the gene matches. The CDR3 contains 17 residues. CDR1 is SQVTM and CDR2 is ANQGSEA in the germline V gene. The CDR3, as DNA: TGCAGCGTTGAGGAAGGGACTAGCGGGGGGTGGTACAATGAGCAGTTCTTC. Amino acids: CSVEEGTSGGWYNEQFF.

The CDR3 region is CASSVGGAGELFF. The DNA of the CDR3 is TGTGCCAGCAGTGTGGGGGGCGCCGGGGAGCTGTTTTTT. The chain recombines TRBV2 with TRBJ2-2; the D call may be TRBD1 or TRBD2 (6 bases each). Trimming shortened V by 4 bases and J by 6 bases, and 9 bases separated the two germline ends. This CDR3 is 13 amino acids long. Per germline, CDR1 SNHLY and CDR2 FYNNEI.

This clonotype was seen once. CDR3 loop: CATSRDLVPTGYEQYF. CDR3 nucleotide sequence: TGTGCCACCAGCAGAGATCTTGTCCCGACTGGGTACGAGCAGTACTTC. The chain links TRBV15 to TRBJ2-7; no definite D call. The CDR3 length is 16 residues. Looked up from germline, CDR1 is LNHNV and CDR2 is YYDKDF (reference sequence). Between the trimmed V and J ends, which lost 0 bases and 4 bases, there was a span of 16 bases.